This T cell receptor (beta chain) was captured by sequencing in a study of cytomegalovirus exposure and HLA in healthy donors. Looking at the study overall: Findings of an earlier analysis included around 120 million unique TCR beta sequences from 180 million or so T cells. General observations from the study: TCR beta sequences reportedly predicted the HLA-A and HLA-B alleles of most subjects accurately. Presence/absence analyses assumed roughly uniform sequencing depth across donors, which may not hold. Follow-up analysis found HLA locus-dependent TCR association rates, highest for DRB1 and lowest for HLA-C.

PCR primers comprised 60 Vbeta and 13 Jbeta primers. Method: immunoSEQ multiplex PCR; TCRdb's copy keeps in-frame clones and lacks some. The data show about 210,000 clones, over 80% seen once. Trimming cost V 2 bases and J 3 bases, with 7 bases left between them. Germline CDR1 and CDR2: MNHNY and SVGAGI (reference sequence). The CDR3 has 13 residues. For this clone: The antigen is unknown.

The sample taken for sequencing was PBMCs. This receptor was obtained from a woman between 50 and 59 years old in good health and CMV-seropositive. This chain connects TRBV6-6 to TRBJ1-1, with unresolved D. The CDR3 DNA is TGTGCCAGCAGTTACGGAGGCGACACTGAAGCTTTCTTT. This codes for CASSYGGDTEAFF.